The rows below give T cell receptor beta chains drawn from one sample of a study of blood T cell repertoires in COVID-19. TCRdb's copy holds only in-frame clones and misses some; the assay was immunoSEQ multiplex PCR. The table includes approximately 250,000 clones, about 88% detected once. Sequenced: peripheral blood. The receptors come from a man aged 35 to 55 with acute or convalescent COVID-19. Each CDR3 is given with its conserved first and last residue. A D gene is named only where the DNA matches it firmly. Size is stated for part of the rows, as once, few or many counts, or as a class when the clone is expanded.

D,size,V,J,length,CDR3,DNA
-,-,TRBV30,TRBJ1-6,17,CAWSSPDTSSYNSPLHF,TGTGCCTGGAGTTCACCGGACACCAGCTCCTATAATTCACCCCTCCACTTT
-,-,TRBV28,TRBJ1-2,12,CASWRQPYGYTF,TGTGCCAGCTGGAGACAGCCTTATGGCTACACCTTC
-,-,TRBV7-6,TRBJ1-1,16,CASSLVSGYGPAEAFF,TGTGCCAGCAGCTTAGTTTCAGGGTACGGCCCCGCTGAAGCTTTCTTT
-,few,TRBV9,TRBJ1-1,13,CASSVSMVTEAFF,TGTGCCAGCAGCGTCAGTATGGTAACTGAAGCTTTCTTT
-,-,TRBV12-5,TRBJ1-1,14,CASEPDRRNTEAFF,TGTGCTAGTGAACCGGACAGACGGAACACTGAAGCTTTCTTT
-,-,TRBV6-2/TRBV6-3,TRBJ1-2,13,CASSIRPVYGYTF,TGTGCCAGCAGTATACGCCCAGTTTACGGCTACACCTTC
-,-,TRBV6-5,TRBJ1-4,13,CASGFTIGEKLFF,TGTGCCAGCGGATTTACCATCGGGGAAAAACTGTTTTTT
-,few,TRBV9,TRBJ1-4,15,CASSLRGGAYEKLFF,TGTGCCAGCAGCCTACGAGGAGGAGCTTATGAAAAACTGTTTTTT
-,-,TRBV27,TRBJ1-3,13,CASSLRGGGPIYF,TGTGCCAGCAGTTTGCGGGGAGGGGGGCCCATATATTTT
-,-,TRBV3-1/TRBV3-2,TRBJ2-5,15,CASSQEQATQETQYF,TGTGCCAGCAGCCAGGAACAGGCTACCCAAGAGACCCAGTACTTC
TRBD2,-,TRBV5-1,TRBJ2-1,19,CASSFSASGVYSSYNEQFF,TGCGCCAGCAGCTTTTCGGCTAGCGGGGTATACAGCTCCTACAATGAGCAGTTCTTC
TRBD1,-,TRBV19,TRBJ1-2,13,CASRRDRGSGYTF,TGTGCCAGTAGACGGGACAGGGGTAGCGGCTACACCTTC
TRBD1,-,TRBV2,TRBJ1-5,14,CASRLDRGNQPQHF,TGTGCCAGCAGATTAGACAGGGGAAATCAGCCCCAGCATTTT
-,-,TRBV2,TRBJ2-2,16,CASRREGGANTGELFF,TGTGCCAGCAGGAGGGAAGGGGGGGCGAACACCGGGGAGCTGTTTTTT
-,-,TRBV27,TRBJ1-2,14,CASSLGASVYGYTF,TGTGCCAGCAGTTTAGGGGCATCCGTCTATGGCTACACCTTC
-,-,TRBV10-3,TRBJ2-7,13,CAISVEEGYEQYF,TGTGCCATCAGTGTCGAGGAGGGATACGAGCAGTACTTC
TRBD2,-,TRBV6-5,TRBJ2-7,15,CASSRSGTIRYEQYF,TGTGCCAGCAGTCGAAGCGGGACTATCCGCTACGAGCAGTACTTC
TRBD1,-,TRBV4-2,TRBJ1-5,15,CASSQDRGGYQPQHF,TGTGCCAGCAGCCAAGATAGAGGGGGCTATCAGCCCCAGCATTTT
-,-,TRBV7-6,TRBJ2-3,17,CASSLELRRGISDTQYF,TGTGCCAGCAGCTTAGAACTGCGTAGGGGAATTTCAGATACGCAGTATTTT
-,-,TRBV28,TRBJ1-2,15,CASSLVSESLGGYTF,TGTGCCAGCAGTTTAGTTTCTGAGTCGCTCGGTGGCTACACCTTC
-,-,TRBV7-2,TRBJ1-1,14,CASSLGRMNTEAFF,TGTGCCAGCAGCTTGGGGAGGATGAACACTGAAGCTTTCTTT
-,-,TRBV19,TRBJ1-1,16,CASSTRRGGGDTEAFF,TGTGCCAGTAGTACCCGTAGGGGGGGAGGTGACACTGAAGCTTTCTTT
TRBD1,-,TRBV4-1,TRBJ1-2,15,CASSPLGQMNYGYTF,TGCGCCAGCAGCCCCCTGGGACAGATGAACTATGGCTACACCTTC
-,-,TRBV30,TRBJ1-1,13,CAWSDRVDTEAFF,TGTGCCTGGAGTGACAGGGTAGACACTGAAGCTTTCTTT
-,-,TRBV7-8,TRBJ2-4,14,CASSLGTAKPIQYF,TGTGCCAGCAGCTTAGGGACAGCAAAGCCCATTCAGTACTTC
-,-,TRBV5-1,TRBJ1-6,16,CASSLGRGLLDSPLHF,TGCGCCAGCAGCTTGGGAAGGGGACTCCTTGATTCACCCCTCCACTTT
-,-,TRBV10-2,TRBJ2-1,18,CASSGIGIGGLTTGEQFF,TGCGCCAGCAGTGGGATTGGGATTGGCGGACTCACTACGGGTGAGCAGTTCTTC
-,-,TRBV9,TRBJ1-1,14,CASSVAPGMTEAFF,TGTGCCAGCAGCGTAGCTCCCGGGATGACTGAAGCTTTCTTT
-,-,TRBV29-1,TRBJ2-3,15,CSVDPFWTGTDTQYF,TGCAGCGTTGACCCCTTCTGGACAGGCACAGATACGCAGTATTTT
-,-,TRBV11-2,TRBJ1-2,12,CASSLKQSGYTF,TGTGCCAGCAGCTTAAAACAATCGGGCTACACCTTC
-,-,TRBV5-4,TRBJ1-1,12,CASSRRDTEAFF,TGTGCCAGCAGCCGCAGGGACACTGAAGCTTTCTTT
-,-,TRBV4-2,TRBJ2-3,14,CASSHWGGTDTQYF,TGTGCCAGCAGCCATTGGGGGGGCACAGATACGCAGTATTTT
TRBD2,-,TRBV9,TRBJ2-5,16,CASSGYQRGGQETQYF,TGTGCCAGCAGCGGTTACCAGCGGGGGGGCCAAGAGACCCAGTACTTC
-,-,TRBV5-4,TRBJ2-1,15,CASSSISTPYNEQFF,TGTGCCAGCAGCTCTATATCTACCCCCTACAATGAGCAGTTCTTC
-,-,TRBV10-3,TRBJ1-6,14,CAISPSSYNSPLHF,TGTGCCATCAGCCCCAGCTCCTATAATTCACCCCTCCACTTT
TRBD2,-,TRBV24-1,TRBJ2-5,14,CATDLTGGGETQYF,TGTGCCACCGACCTCACCGGGGGGGGAGAGACCCAGTACTTC